The clone carrying this T cell receptor (beta chain) occurred once. Its antigen is undetermined. The investigators reverse transcribed all of the isolated RNA, so they sequenced expressed TCRB transcripts. Here immunoSEQ multiplex PCR was the method, and the copy in TCRdb shows in-frame clones only, minus some. The data contain 300,000 or so clones, 13% of them seen just once; the ten biggest clones take up roughly 0.015%. Germline CDR1 SGHDT, CDR2 YYEEEE. The CDR3 is 12 residues long. V shed 1 base and J 8 bases; nucleotides not matched to a gene: 2. Sorting that relied on CD45RO/CCR7/CD25/CD127/CD95/CD27 yielded CD4+ naive, central memory, regulatory and stem cell-like memory cells. This sample is drawn from a study of beta chain features in type 1 diabetes. Looking at the study overall: Cell yields, gender and age were similar in healthy donors and patients.

Study observations and caveats: Patients with Type 1 diabetes showed moderately but significantly shorter TCRB CDR3s in all four CD4+ subsets. A possible short-template PCR bias applies equally to patients and controls. Relative to healthy donors, patients appeared to have naive, central memory and Treg TCRB repertoires that were more similar.

V is TRBV5-6 and J is TRBJ1-2; TRBD1 matches at 7 bases. Sequences were obtained from naive CD4+ T cells from blood. This clonotype was sampled from a woman aged 18-30 years with type 1 diabetes. For the CDR3, the DNA is TGTGCCAGCAGCTTGCCAGGGGGAGGCTACACCTTC. Protein product: CASSLPGGGYTF.